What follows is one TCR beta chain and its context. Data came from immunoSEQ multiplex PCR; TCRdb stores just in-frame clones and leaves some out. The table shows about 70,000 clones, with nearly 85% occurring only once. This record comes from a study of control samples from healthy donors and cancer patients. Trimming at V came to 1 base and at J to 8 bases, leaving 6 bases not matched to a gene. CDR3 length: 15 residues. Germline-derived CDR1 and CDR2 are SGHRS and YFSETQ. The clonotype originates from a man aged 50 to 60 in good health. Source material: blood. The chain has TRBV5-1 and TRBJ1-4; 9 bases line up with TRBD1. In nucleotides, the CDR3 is TGCGCCAGCAGCTTGTGGCCGGACAGGGGAGAAAAACTGTTTTTT. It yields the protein CASSLWPDRGEKLFF.